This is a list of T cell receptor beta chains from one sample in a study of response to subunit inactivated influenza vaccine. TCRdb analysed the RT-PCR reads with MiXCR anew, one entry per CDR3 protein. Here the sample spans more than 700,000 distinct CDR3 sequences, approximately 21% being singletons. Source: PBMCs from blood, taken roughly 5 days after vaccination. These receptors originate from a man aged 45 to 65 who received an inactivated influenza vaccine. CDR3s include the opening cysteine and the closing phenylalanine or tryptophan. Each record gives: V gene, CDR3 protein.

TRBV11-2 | CASSLSSGGMSGELFF
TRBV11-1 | CASSSIQGDTQYF
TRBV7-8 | CASRRTGTCEQYF
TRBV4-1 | CASSQETSGGGYTF
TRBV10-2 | CASSESTIVGTQYF
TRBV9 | CASSGGEGGVTNEKLFF
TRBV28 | CASSFYAGKMNTEAFF
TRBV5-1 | CASRKGASYEQYF
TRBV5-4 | CASSGATYNEQFF
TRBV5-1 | CASSLAQASRDEQFF
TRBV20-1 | CSARDFSVVRTYEQYF
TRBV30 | CAWGQGHNQPQHF
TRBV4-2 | CASSHPRANGEKLFF
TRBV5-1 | CASSLQGIYNEQFF
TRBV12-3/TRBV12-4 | CASSSHRGTDTQYF
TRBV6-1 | CASSPSAPVGGEQFF
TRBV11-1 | CASSSTPEQYF
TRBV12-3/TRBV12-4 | CASRRLAGGQDTQYF
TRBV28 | CASSLTGTPQHF
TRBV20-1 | CSYGTETQYF
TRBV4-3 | CASSQTSGSSYNEQFF
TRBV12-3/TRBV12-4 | CASTLDRAVQYF
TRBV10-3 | CAISGPSGGQSSYNEQFF
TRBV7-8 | CASSGEAKETQYF
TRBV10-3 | CAISESQWVRAIEYNEQFF
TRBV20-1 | CSARVGGGQAANEQFF
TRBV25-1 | CASSEYQPGEETQYF
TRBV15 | CATSRAGGADEQYF
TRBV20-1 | CSALLAGVSDTQYF
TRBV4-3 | CASSQDGRHNEQFF
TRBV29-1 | CSVAGKGGVYGYTF
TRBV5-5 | CASSPGQGWEKLFF